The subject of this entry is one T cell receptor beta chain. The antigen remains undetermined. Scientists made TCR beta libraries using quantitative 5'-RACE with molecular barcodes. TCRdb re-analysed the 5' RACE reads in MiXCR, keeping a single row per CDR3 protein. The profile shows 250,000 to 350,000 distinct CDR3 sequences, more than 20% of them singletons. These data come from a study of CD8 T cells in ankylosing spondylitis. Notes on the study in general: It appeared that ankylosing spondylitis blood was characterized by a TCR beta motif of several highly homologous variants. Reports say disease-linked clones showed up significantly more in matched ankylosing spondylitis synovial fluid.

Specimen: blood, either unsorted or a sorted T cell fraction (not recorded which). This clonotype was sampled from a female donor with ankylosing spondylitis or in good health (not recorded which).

CDR3 nucleotide sequence: TGTGCGACCGGGACACAAGCTTTCTTT. It codes for CATGTQAFF. J is TRBJ1-1 and V is TRBV11-2, with D maybe TRBD1 (6 bases). CDR1 and CDR2 (germline): SGHAT, FQNNGV. This CDR3 spans 9 amino acids.